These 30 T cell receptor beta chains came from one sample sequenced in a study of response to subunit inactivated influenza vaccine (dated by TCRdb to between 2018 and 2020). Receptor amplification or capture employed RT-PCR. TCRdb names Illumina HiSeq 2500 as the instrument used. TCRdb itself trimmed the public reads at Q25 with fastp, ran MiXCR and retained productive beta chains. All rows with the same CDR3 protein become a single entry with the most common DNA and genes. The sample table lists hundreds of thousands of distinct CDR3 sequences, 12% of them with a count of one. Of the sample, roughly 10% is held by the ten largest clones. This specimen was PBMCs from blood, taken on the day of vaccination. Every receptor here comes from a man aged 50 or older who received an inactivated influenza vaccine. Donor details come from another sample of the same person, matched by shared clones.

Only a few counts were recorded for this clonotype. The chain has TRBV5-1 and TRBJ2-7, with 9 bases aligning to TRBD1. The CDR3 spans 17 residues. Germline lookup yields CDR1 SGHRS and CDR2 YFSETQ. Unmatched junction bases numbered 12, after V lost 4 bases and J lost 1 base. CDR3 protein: CASSLAGQGFTSYEQYF. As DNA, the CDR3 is TGCGCCAGCAGCCTAGCCGGACAGGGGTTCACTTCCTACGAGCAGTACTTC.

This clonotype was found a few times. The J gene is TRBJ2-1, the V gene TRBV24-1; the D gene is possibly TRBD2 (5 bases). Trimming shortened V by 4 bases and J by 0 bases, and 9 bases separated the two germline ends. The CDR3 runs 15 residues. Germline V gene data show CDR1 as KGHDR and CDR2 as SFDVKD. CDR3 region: CATSDTRDSYNEQFF. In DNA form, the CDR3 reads TGTGCCACCAGTGACACGAGGGACTCCTACAATGAGCAGTTCTTC.

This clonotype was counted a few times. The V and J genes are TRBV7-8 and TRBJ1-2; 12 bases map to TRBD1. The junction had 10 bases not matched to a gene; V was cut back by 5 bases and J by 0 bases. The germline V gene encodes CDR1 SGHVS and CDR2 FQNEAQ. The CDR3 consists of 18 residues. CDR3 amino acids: CASSTNRDRGPANYGYTF. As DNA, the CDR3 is TGTGCCAGCAGCACGAACCGGGACAGGGGGCCTGCTAACTATGGCTACACCTTC.

The chain's CDR3 is CASTQDSSYNEQFF. As DNA, the CDR3 is TGTGCCAGCACACAGGACAGCTCCTACAATGAGCAGTTCTTC. V is TRBV5-5 and J is TRBJ2-1; possibly TRBD1 for D (6 bases). Trimming cost V 6 bases and J 0 bases, with 10 bases left between them. Germline CDR1 reads SGHKS; CDR2 reads YYEKEE (reference sequence). The CDR3 spans 14 residues.

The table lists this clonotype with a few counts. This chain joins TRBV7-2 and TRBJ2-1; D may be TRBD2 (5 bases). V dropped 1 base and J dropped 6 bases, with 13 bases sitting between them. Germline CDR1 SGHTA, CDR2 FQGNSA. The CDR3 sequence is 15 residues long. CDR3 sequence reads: CASSLGAREFNEQFF. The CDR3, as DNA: TGTGCCAGCAGCTTAGGCGCTAGGGAGTTCAATGAGCAGTTCTTC. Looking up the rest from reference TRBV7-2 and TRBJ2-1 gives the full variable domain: GAGVSQSPSNKVTEKGKDVELRCDPISGHTALYWYRQSLGQGLEFLIYFQGNSAPDKSGLPSDRFSAERTGGSVSTLTIQRTQQEDSAVYLCASSLGAREFNEQFFGPGTRLTVL.

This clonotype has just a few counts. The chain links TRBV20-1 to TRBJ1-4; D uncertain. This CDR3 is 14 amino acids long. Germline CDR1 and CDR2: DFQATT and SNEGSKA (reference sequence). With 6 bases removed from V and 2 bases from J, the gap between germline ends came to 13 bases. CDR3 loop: CSAKITLTNEKLFF. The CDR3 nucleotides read TGCAGTGCGAAAATCACCCTCACTAATGAAAAACTGTTTTTT.

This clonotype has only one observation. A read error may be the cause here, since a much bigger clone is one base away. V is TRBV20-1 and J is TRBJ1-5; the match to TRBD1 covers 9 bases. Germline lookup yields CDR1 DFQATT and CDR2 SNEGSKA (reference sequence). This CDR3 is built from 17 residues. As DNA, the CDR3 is TGCTGTGCTAGAGAGCCCCCGGACAGGGGAGGCAATCAGCCCCAGCATTTT. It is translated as CCAREPPDRGGNQPQHF.

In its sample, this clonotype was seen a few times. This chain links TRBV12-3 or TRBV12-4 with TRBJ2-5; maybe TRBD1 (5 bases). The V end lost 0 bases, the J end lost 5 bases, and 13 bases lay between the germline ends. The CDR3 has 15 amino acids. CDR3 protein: CASSLALQAQETQYF. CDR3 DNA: TGTGCCAGCAGTTTAGCGCTACAGGCCCAGGAGACCCAGTACTTC.

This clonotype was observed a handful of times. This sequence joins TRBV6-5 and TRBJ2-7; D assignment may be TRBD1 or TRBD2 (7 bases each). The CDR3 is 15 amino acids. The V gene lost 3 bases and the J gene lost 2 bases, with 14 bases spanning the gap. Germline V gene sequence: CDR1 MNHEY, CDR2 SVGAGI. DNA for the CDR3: TGTGCCAGCAGTTATTCTCAGGGGGGGGCCTACGAGCAGTACTTC. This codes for CASSYSQGGAYEQYF.

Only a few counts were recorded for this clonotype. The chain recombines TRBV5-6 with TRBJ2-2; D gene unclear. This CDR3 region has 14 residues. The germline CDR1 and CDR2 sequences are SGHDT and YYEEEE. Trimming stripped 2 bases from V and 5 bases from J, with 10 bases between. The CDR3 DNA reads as TGTGCCAGCAGCTTCAACTACGGGACCGGGGAGCTGTTTTTT. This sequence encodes CASSFNYGTGELFF.

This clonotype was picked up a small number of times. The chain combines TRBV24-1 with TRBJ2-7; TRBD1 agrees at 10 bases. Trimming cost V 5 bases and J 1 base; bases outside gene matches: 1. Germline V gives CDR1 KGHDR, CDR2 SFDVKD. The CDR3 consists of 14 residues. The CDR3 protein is CATSGTGGSYEQYF. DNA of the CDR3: TGTGCCACCAGTGGGACAGGGGGGTCCTACGAGCAGTACTTC.

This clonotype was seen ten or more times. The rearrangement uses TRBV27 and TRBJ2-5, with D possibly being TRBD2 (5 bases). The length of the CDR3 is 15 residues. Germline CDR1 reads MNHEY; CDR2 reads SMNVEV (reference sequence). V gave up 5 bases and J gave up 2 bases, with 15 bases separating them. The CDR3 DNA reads TGTGCCAGCAGTGTCCGTAGCGATCCACAAGAGACCCAGTACTTC. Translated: CASSVRSDPQETQYF.

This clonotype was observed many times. In DNA form, the CDR3 reads TGTGCCAGCAGTGAAGAAGGTAGGGGGAGGGCCTTAAAGTTCTTC. It specifies CASSEEGRGRALKFF. The V gene is TRBV2, the J gene TRBJ2-1; possible D gene TRBD2, 7 bases. The germline V and J ends were trimmed by 1 base and 14 bases, with 21 bases remaining between them. Germline loops: CDR1 SNHLY, CDR2 FYNNEI. CDR3 length: 15 amino acids. The full variable domain, with the rest looked up from reference TRBV2 and TRBJ2-1, is EPEVTQTPSHQVTQMGQEVILRCVPISNHLYFYWYRQILGQKVEFLVSFYNNEISEKSEIFDDQFSVERPDGSNFTLKIRSTKLEDSAMYFCASSEEGRGRALKFFGPGTRLTVL.

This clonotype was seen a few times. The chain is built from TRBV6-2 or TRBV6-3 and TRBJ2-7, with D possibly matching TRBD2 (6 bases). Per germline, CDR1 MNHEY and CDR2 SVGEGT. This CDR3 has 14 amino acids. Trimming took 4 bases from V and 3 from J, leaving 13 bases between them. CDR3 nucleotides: TGTGCCAGCAGTTCGGCGGGGTTTCGCTACGAGCAGTACTTC. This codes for CASSSAGFRYEQYF.

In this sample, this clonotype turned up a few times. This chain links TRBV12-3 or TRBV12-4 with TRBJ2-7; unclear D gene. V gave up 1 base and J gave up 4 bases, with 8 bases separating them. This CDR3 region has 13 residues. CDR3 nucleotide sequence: TGTGCCAGCAGTTTAGAGGCTAAGTACGAGCAGTACTTC. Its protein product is CASSLEAKYEQYF.

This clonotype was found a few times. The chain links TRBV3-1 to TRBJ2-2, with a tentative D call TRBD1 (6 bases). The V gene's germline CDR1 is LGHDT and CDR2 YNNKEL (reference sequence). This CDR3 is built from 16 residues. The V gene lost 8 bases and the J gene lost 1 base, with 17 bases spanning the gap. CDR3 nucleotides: TGTGCCAGCGCCGACAAGGGGGTCTTGAACACCGGGGAGCTGTTTTTT. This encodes CASADKGVLNTGELFF.

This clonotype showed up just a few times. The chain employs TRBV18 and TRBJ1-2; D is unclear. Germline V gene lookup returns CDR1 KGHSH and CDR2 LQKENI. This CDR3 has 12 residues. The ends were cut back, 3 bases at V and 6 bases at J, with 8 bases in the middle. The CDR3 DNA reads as TGTGCCAGCTCACCGGGGAGTCATGGCTACACCTTC. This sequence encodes CASSPGSHGYTF. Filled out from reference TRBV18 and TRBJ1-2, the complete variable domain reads NAGVMQNPRHLVRRRGQEARLRCSPMKGHSHVYWYRQLPEEGLKFMVYLQKENIIDESGMPKERFSAEFPKEGPSILRIQQVVRGDSAAYFCASSPGSHGYTFGSGTRLTVV.

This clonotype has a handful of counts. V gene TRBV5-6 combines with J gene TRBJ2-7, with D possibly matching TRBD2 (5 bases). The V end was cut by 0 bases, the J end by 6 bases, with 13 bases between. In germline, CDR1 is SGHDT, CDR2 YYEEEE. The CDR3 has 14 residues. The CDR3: CASSLEAADGEQYF. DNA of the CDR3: TGTGCCAGCAGCTTGGAAGCGGCGGATGGCGAGCAGTACTTC.

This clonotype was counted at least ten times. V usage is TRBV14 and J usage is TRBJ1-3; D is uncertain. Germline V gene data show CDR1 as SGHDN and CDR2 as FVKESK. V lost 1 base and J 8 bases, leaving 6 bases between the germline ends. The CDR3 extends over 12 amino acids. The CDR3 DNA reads TGTGCCAGCAGCCAAGCCCCGGACACCATATATTTT. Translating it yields CASSQAPDTIYF.

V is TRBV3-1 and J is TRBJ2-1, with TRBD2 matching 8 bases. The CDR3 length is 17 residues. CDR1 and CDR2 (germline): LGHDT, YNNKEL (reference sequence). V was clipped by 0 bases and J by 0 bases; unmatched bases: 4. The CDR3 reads CASSQDGLALSYNEQFF. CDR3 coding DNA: TGTGCCAGCAGCCAAGATGGACTAGCCCTCTCCTACAATGAGCAGTTCTTC.

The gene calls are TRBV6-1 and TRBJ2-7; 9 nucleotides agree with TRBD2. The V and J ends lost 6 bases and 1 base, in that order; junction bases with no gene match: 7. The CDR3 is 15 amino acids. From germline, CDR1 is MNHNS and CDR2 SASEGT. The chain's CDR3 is CASRSSSGSSYEQYF. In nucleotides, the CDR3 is TGTGCCAGCAGGTCTAGTAGCGGGAGTTCCTACGAGCAGTACTTC.

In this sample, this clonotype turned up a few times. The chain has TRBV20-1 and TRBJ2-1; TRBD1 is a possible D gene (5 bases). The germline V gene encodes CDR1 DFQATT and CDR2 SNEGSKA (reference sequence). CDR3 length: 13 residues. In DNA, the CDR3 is TGCAGGGCAGGGAAAAGCTCCTACAATGAGCAGTTCTTC. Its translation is CRAGKSSYNEQFF.

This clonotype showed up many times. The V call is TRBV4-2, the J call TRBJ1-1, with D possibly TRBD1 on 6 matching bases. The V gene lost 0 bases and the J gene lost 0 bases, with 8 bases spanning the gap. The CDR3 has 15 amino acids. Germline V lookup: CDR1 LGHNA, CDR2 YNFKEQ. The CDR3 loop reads CASSQEGAMNTEAFF. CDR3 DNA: TGTGCCAGCAGCCAAGAGGGGGCCATGAACACTGAAGCTTTCTTT.

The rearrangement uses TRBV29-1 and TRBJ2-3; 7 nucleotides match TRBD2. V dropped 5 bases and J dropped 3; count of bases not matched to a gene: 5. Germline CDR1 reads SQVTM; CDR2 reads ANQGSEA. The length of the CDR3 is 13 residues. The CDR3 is CSVRLAGTDTQYF. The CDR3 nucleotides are TGCAGCGTTAGACTAGCTGGGACAGATACGCAGTATTTT.

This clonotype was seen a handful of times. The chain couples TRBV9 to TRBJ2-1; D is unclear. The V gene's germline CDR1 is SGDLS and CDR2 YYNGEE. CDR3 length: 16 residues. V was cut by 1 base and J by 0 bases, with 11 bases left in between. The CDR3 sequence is CASSVRWEPSYNEQFF. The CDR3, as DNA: TGTGCCAGCAGCGTAAGGTGGGAACCCTCCTACAATGAGCAGTTCTTC.

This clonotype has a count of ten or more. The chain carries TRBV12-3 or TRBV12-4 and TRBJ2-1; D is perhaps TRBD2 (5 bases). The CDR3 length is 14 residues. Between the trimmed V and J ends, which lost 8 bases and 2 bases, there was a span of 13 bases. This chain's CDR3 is CASGRSGAYNEQFF. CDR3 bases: TGTGCCAGCGGAAGGAGCGGAGCCTACAATGAGCAGTTCTTC.

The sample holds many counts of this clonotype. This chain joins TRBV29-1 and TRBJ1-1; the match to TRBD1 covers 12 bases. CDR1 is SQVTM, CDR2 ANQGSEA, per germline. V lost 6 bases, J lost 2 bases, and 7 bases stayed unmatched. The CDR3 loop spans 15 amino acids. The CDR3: CSVLYGTGGNTEAFF. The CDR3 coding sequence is TGCAGCGTACTCTACGGGACAGGGGGCAACACTGAAGCTTTCTTT.

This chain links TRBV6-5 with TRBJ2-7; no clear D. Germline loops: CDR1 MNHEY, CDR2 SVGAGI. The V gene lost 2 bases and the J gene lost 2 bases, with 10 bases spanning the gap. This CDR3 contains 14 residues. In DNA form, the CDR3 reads TGTGCCAGCAGTTACAAAAGGGTAGCCTACGAGCAGTACTTC. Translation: CASSYKRVAYEQYF.

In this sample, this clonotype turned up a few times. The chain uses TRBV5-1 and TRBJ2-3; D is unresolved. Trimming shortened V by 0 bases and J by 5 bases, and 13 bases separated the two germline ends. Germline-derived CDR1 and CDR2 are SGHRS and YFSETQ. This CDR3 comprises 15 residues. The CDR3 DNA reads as TGCGCCAGCAGCTTGGCTACCCCCACGGGAGATACGCAGTATTTT. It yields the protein CASSLATPTGDTQYF.

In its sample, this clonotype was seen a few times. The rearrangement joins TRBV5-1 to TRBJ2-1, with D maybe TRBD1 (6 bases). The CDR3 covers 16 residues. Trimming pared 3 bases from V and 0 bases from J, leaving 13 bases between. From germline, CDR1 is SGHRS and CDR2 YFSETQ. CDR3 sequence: CASSWGHPSSYNEQFF. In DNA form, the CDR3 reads TGCGCCAGCAGCTGGGGACACCCGAGCTCCTACAATGAGCAGTTCTTC.